This TCR beta chain comes out of a study of metastatic and nonmetastatic thyroid tumors (dated by TCRdb to 2020 to 2021). At the level of the whole study: The researchers compared repertoires between peripheral blood samples and tumor or nodule tissue samples from patients with malignant or benign thyroid disease. Study-wide findings and limitations: In both blood and tumor samples, TCR beta diversity was reported to be significantly higher in malignant tumors than in benign nodules.

As encoded in the germline V gene, CDR1 is MNHNS while CDR2 is SASEGT. The CDR3 spans 13 residues, from the cysteine through the phenylalanine. Only CDR3 DNA is held: 39 bases, read in frame from base 1. No treatment had been received by any patient before thyroid surgery. The study retrospectively analysed patient clinical samples collected from the early 2010s to the late 2010s using T-cell receptor beta sequencing. As regards this clone: Its antigen target is currently unknown. A read error may produce the germline difference seen at one junction end.

Preparation of the library involved PCR. Instrument on record: Illumina HiSeq 4000. High-throughput sequencing was used to profile the CDR3 region of the TCR beta-chain in every patient. On the study's bioinformatics: A classifier to discriminate distant-metastatic papillary thyroid cancer patients was built from CDR3 differences across clinicopathological groups. Repertoire diversity was assessed with the Shannon index, and tumor-blood repertoire similarity with the Morisita-Horn index. The raw public data were reprocessed by TCRdb itself: fastp quality trimming at Q25, MiXCR clonotype calling, in-frame beta chains only. The V and J calls shown here were made by TCRdb, not taken from the authors' results. Recorded for this sample are some 33,000 clones; about 15% of them occurred a single time. Over 15% of the sample rests with the top ten.

The TCR comes from a male donor with papillary thyroid cancer or a benign thyroid nodule (not recorded which). Some clones in this sample may be carry-over from other donors' samples. The chain was built from TRBV6-1 and TRBJ1-6; a tentative D match to TRBD1 spans 6 bases. Sequencing was carried out using blood. The CDR3 has the sequence CASRGGINSPVHF. The DNA sequence is given as TGTGCTAGCAGGGGAGGAATCAATTCACCCGTCCACTTT.